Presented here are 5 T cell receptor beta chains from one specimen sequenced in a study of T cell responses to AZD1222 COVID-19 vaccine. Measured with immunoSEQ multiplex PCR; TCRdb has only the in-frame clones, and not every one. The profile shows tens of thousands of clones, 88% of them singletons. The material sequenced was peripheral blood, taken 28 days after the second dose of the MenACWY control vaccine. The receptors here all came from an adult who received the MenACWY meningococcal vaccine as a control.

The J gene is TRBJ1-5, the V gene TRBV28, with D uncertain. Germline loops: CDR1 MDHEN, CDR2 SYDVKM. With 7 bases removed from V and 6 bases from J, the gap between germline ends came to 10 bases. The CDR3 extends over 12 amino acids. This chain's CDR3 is CASTGVSQPQHF. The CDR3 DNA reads TGTGCCAGCACTGGGGTGAGTCAGCCCCAGCATTTT.

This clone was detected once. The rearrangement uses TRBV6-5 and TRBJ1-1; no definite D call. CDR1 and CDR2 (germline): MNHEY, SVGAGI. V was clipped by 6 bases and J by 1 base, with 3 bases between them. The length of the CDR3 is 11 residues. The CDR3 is CASRANTEAFF. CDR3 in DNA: TGTGCCAGCAGGGCGAACACTGAAGCTTTCTTT.

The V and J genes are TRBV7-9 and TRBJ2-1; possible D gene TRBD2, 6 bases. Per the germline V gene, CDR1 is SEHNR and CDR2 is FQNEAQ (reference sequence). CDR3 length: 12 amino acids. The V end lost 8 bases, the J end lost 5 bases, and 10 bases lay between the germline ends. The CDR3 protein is CASGGRNNEQFF. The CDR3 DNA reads TGTGCCAGCGGGGGGAGAAACAATGAGCAGTTCTTC.

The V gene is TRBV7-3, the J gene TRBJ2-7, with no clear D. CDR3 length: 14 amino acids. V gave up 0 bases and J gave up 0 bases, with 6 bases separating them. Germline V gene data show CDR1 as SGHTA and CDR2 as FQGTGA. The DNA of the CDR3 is TGTGCCAGCAGCTTAACAAGGAGCTCCTACGAGCAGTACTTC. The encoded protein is CASSLTRSSYEQYF.

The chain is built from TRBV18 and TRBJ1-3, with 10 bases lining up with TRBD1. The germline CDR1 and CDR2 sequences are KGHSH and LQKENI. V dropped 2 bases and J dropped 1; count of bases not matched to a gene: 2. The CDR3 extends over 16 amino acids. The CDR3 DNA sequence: TGTGCCAGCTCACCAATGGGACAGGGGTCTGGAAACACCATATATTTT. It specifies CASSPMGQGSGNTIYF.